This TCR beta chain was obtained from a study of T-cell memory formation after mild COVID-19. On the study more broadly: TCR clustering was largely donor specific.

About this clonotype itself: No antigen is known for it.

From the 5' RACE reads, TCRdb called clonotypes with MiXCR, one entry per CDR3 protein. The table shows 550,000 to 700,000 distinct CDR3 sequences, with around 15% occurring only once. General study results and limits: Researchers report contracting CD4+ clones mostly in CM and EM, with CD8+ clones in EMRA. Day 15 to 85 contracting clones showed balanced CD4/CD8; later expanders leaned CD4+.

This CDR3 contains 15 residues. The germline gives CDR1 SEHNR, CDR2 FQNEAQ (reference sequence). With 2 bases removed from V and 2 bases from J, the gap between germline ends came to 13 bases. The sequence was collected from an adult woman who had mild COVID-19 (a few samples of this study predate the infection). Cell type and time point are not known. The V gene is TRBV7-9, the J gene TRBJ2-7; D not certain. Input material: PBMCs or a T cell subset sorted from them (not recorded which). The CDR3 nucleotides read TGTGCCAGCAGCTTATCGACCGGGCAGACCTACGAGCAGTACTTC. As protein: CASSLSTGQTYEQYF.